The 25 T cell receptor beta chains in this list originate from one sample, sequenced in a study of T cell responses to AZD1222 COVID-19 vaccine. Clones were read by immunoSEQ multiplex PCR, and TCRdb kept only the in-frame ones, dropping some. Of 200,000 or so clones listed, 94% are singletons. This specimen was peripheral blood, taken on day 0 of AZD1222 vaccination. The origin of the receptors is an adult in good health.

V is TRBV6-5 and J is TRBJ2-1; D may be TRBD2 (5 bases). The CDR3 loop spans 14 amino acids. Germline-derived CDR1 and CDR2 are MNHEY and SVGAGI. The V and J ends lost 7 bases and 3 bases respectively, with 13 bases between them. CDR3 sequence (DNA): TGTGCCAGCACCACCCCGACTAACTACAATGAGCAGTTCTTC. As protein: CASTTPTNYNEQFF.

V usage is TRBV27 and J usage is TRBJ1-2; TRBD1 matches 9 bases. In germline, CDR1 is MNHEY, CDR2 SMNVEV (reference sequence). V was clipped by 5 bases and J by 5 bases; unmatched bases: 9. This CDR3 region has 15 residues. CDR3 protein: CASSKPGQGLYGYTF. CDR3 in DNA: TGTGCCAGCAGTAAGCCGGGACAGGGCCTATATGGCTACACCTTC.

V and J are TRBV6-5 and TRBJ2-3; possible D gene TRBD2, 6 bases. The CDR3 loop spans 15 amino acids. V was shortened by 6 bases and J by 1 base, with 14 bases between the two germline ends. Germline V gives CDR1 MNHEY, CDR2 SVGAGI. The CDR3 reads CASSPPPSGTDTQYF. The CDR3 DNA reads TGTGCCAGCAGCCCCCCCCCTAGCGGCACAGATACGCAGTATTTT.

The CDR3 DNA reads TGTGCCAGCAGTGAAAGGGCCTATGGCTACACCTTC. Its protein product is CASSERAYGYTF. The J gene is TRBJ1-2, the V gene TRBV2, with D uncertain. The CDR3 covers 12 residues. Germline CDR1 SNHLY, CDR2 FYNNEI. V lost 2 bases to trimming and J lost 4 bases, with 5 bases between them.

This clone came up a few times. This chain uses TRBV28 with TRBJ1-2; D possibly corresponds to TRBD1 (5 bases). The V end was cut by 6 bases, the J end by 2 bases, with 13 bases between. Germline V gene lookup returns CDR1 MDHEN and CDR2 SYDVKM. There are 14 residues in the CDR3. CDR3 sequence (DNA): TGTGCCAGCAGGCCCCTGGGACGGAACTATGGCTACACCTTC. Protein sequence: CASRPLGRNYGYTF.

The chain has TRBV7-9 and TRBJ1-1; D perhaps matches TRBD1 (6 bases). Germline CDR1 SEHNR, CDR2 FQNEAQ (reference sequence). V was cut by 11 bases and J by 0 bases, with 7 bases left in between. The CDR3 loop spans 11 amino acids. CDR3 in amino acids: CAGQLNTEAFF. CDR3 nucleotide sequence: TGTGCCGGACAGTTGAACACTGAAGCTTTCTTT.

This chain uses TRBV5-1 with TRBJ1-2, with D perhaps TRBD1 (6 bases). Trimming pared 4 bases from V and 0 bases from J, leaving 16 bases between. The CDR3 spans 16 residues. The V gene's germline CDR1 is SGHRS and CDR2 YFSETQ. The chain's CDR3 is CASSHIWTEANYGYTF. The CDR3 DNA is TGCGCCAGCAGCCATATCTGGACAGAAGCTAACTATGGCTACACCTTC.

This sequence joins TRBV4-1 and TRBJ1-6; 9 positions match TRBD1. Trimming took 3 bases from V and 9 from J; bases not matched to a gene: 6. There are 15 residues in the CDR3. The germline V gene has CDR1 MGHRA and CDR2 YSYEKL. CDR3 amino acids: CASSQSGTGTSPLHF. As DNA, the CDR3 is TGCGCCAGCAGCCAGTCCGGGACAGGGACTTCACCCCTCCACTTT.

This clone was observed a single time. The J gene is TRBJ2-5, the V gene TRBV9; no reliable D call. The CDR3 is 14 residues long. Germline values: CDR1 SGDLS, CDR2 YYNGEE. V lost 0 bases to trimming and J lost 4 bases, with 10 bases between them. CDR3 residues: CASSVGIRAETQYF. The DNA of the CDR3 is TGTGCCAGCAGCGTAGGGATAAGGGCAGAGACCCAGTACTTC.

The V call is TRBV4-1, the J call TRBJ1-1; the D is unclear. V dropped 0 bases and J dropped 1 base, with 9 bases sitting between them. Germline V gene sequence: CDR1 MGHRA, CDR2 YSYEKL. CDR3 length equals 15 residues. CDR3: CASSQDILKNTEAFF. For the CDR3, the DNA is TGCGCCAGCAGCCAAGACATCCTTAAGAACACTGAAGCTTTCTTT.

This chain uses TRBV25-1 with TRBJ1-1, with D unresolved. Germline V gene data show CDR1 as MGHDK and CDR2 as SYGVNS. CDR3 length: 15 amino acids. With 4 bases removed from V and 4 bases from J, the gap between germline ends came to 16 bases. CDR3 amino acids: CASSVGPPRSTEAFF. The CDR3, as DNA: TGTGCCAGCAGTGTAGGGCCCCCCCGGAGCACTGAAGCTTTCTTT.

The chain couples TRBV7-9 to TRBJ2-7; the match to TRBD1 covers 8 bases. V lost 5 bases and J lost 5; bases outside the gene matches: 8. The CDR3 is 14 residues long. Germline V gene data show CDR1 as SEHNR and CDR2 as FQNEAQ (reference sequence). CDR3 sequence reads: CASSGTDREHEQYF. In DNA form, the CDR3 reads TGTGCCAGCAGCGGAACGGACAGGGAGCACGAGCAGTACTTC.

The chain links TRBV24-1 to TRBJ1-2; 8 bases map to TRBD1. This CDR3 is built from 16 residues. Germline CDR1 reads KGHDR; CDR2 reads SFDVKD. V lost 3 bases and J lost 5; bases outside the gene matches: 10. The CDR3 loop reads CATSDGPGQALYGYTF. CDR3 nucleotide sequence: TGTGCCACCAGTGATGGACCGGGACAGGCATTATATGGCTACACCTTC.

The chain carries TRBV2 and TRBJ2-1; D ambiguous. Germline V gives CDR1 SNHLY, CDR2 FYNNEI. Trimming cost V 2 bases and J 4 bases, with 9 bases left between them. This CDR3 spans 14 amino acids. In DNA form, the CDR3 reads TGTGCCAGCAGTGAACACAGTCATTACAATGAGCAGTTCTTC. Residues: CASSEHSHYNEQFF. Drawing the rest from reference TRBV2 and TRBJ2-1, the complete variable domain is EPEVTQTPSHQVTQMGQEVILRCVPISNHLYFYWYRQILGQKVEFLVSFYNNEISEKSEIFDDQFSVERPDGSNFTLKIRSTKLEDSAMYFCASSEHSHYNEQFFGPGTRLTVL.

This clone appeared once. The V and J genes are TRBV10-3 and TRBJ2-1, with 7 bases fitting TRBD1. From germline, CDR1 is ENHRY and CDR2 SYGVKD. V shed 4 bases, J shed 5 bases, and the junction held 8 bases outside the gene matches. This CDR3 comprises 15 residues. The CDR3: CAISAPTGRDNEQFF. CDR3 bases: TGTGCCATCAGTGCCCCGACAGGGCGGGACAATGAGCAGTTCTTC.

J is TRBJ1-1 and V is TRBV15, with TRBD1 as a possible D gene (6 bases). CDR3 size: 15 residues. V was shortened by 5 bases and J by 4 bases, with 17 bases between the two germline ends. The V gene's germline CDR1 is LNHNV and CDR2 YYDKDF (reference sequence). CDR3: CATSFKGGGPTEAFF. CDR3 bases: TGTGCCACCAGCTTCAAGGGGGGGGGCCCCACTGAAGCTTTCTTT.

The chain recombines TRBV10-1 with TRBJ1-6, with D possibly matching TRBD1 (5 bases). V lost 2 bases, J lost 12 bases, and 8 bases lay in between. From germline, CDR1 is WNHNN and CDR2 SYGVQD (reference sequence). The CDR3 loop spans 12 amino acids. As DNA, the CDR3 is TGCGCCAGCAGTGAGACAGGCGGACCCCTCCACTTT. This gives the protein CASSETGGPLHF.

This clone has a single count. The rearrangement links TRBV4-3 to TRBJ2-1, with 14 bases fitting TRBD2. Looked up from germline, CDR1 is LGHNA and CDR2 is YSLEER. This CDR3 is 15 amino acids long. J gave up 7 bases and V 4 bases, and 3 bases lay outside the gene matches. This CDR3 reads CASSPGLAGANEQFF. CDR3 coding DNA: TGCGCCAGCAGCCCGGGACTAGCGGGGGCTAATGAGCAGTTCTTC.

This chain connects TRBV11-2 to TRBJ2-5; no definite D call. Deletions cut 0 bases from V and 3 bases from J, with 8 bases between. Per germline, CDR1 SGHAT and CDR2 FQNNGV. The CDR3 extends over 14 amino acids. The CDR3 DNA sequence: TGTGCCAGCAGCTTAGATCGAGGCAAAGAGACCCAGTACTTC. Translated, it gives CASSLDRGKETQYF.

A single count supports this clone. The J gene is TRBJ1-2, the V gene TRBV29-1; no firm D call. CDR3 size: 13 residues. The ends were cut back, 7 bases at V and 0 bases at J, with 12 bases in the middle. Germline V CDR1 and CDR2: SQVTM, ANQGSEA. CDR3 sequence: CSAPDPSNYGYTF. The DNA for the CDR3 is TGCAGCGCCCCCGATCCCTCTAACTATGGCTACACCTTC.

The CDR3 loop is CASSGSTGEGYTF. The DNA for the CDR3 is TGTGCCAGCAGTGGCTCGACAGGGGAGGGCTACACCTTC. The chain has TRBV2 and TRBJ1-2; TRBD1 matches 8 bases. Germline loops: CDR1 SNHLY, CDR2 FYNNEI. Germline trimming cut 4 bases from V and 8 bases from J; bases unmatched to any gene: 6. The CDR3 extends over 13 amino acids.

J is TRBJ2-7 and V is TRBV9, with a tentative D call TRBD1 (5 bases). Germline CDR1 is SGDLS and CDR2 is YYNGEE. Trimming took 0 bases from V and 3 from J, leaving 13 bases between them. The CDR3 has 15 amino acids. This CDR3 reads CASSVDTGSGYEQYF. CDR3 nucleotides: TGTGCCAGCAGCGTAGATACAGGATCGGGCTACGAGCAGTACTTC.

The CDR3 sequence: CAISESERGGQPQHF. The CDR3, as DNA: TGTGCCATCAGTGAGAGTGAGAGGGGTGGGCAGCCCCAGCATTTT. The chain recombines TRBV10-3 with TRBJ1-5; tentatively, D is TRBD1 (5 bases). The CDR3 has 15 amino acids. Trimming shortened V by 2 bases and J by 7 bases, and 15 bases separated the two germline ends. Per germline, CDR1 ENHRY and CDR2 SYGVKD.

This clone has only one observation. The gene calls are TRBV10-2 and TRBJ2-1, with D unclear. This CDR3 has 14 amino acids. The V end was cut by 6 bases, the J end by 0 bases, with 9 bases between. Germline CDR1 reads WSHSY; CDR2 reads SAAADI. The CDR3 nucleotides are TGCGCCAGCAGGGCCCAAAGCTCCTACAATGAGCAGTTCTTC. It yields the protein CASRAQSSYNEQFF.

V usage is TRBV27 and J usage is TRBJ2-1; 10 positions agree with TRBD2. The CDR3 covers 17 residues. Germline V gene lookup returns CDR1 MNHEY and CDR2 SMNVEV (reference sequence). V lost 6 bases, J lost 3 bases, and 11 bases stayed unmatched. CDR3 sequence: CASRPTPGLANYNEQFF. The CDR3 DNA is TGTGCCAGCAGACCCACCCCGGGACTAGCGAACTACAATGAGCAGTTCTTC.